The present T cell receptor beta chain was sequenced within a study of T-cell memory formation after mild COVID-19 (dated by TCRdb to the early 2020s). Study-wide context: TCR sequence clusters from the two donors were found to be largely donor specific. In a couple of donors, T-cell clones that expanded and contracted after mild COVID-19 were followed by sequencing TCRalpha and TCRbeta repertoires longitudinally. The cohort comprised two young, previously healthy adult volunteers, one female and one male. The research as a whole found: Only a couple of mild cases were covered by the study, and larger cohorts that include severe cases with pre-infection samples were considered necessary. Whether the second-wave clones peaking on day 37 were SARS-CoV-2 specific was not confirmed. Clones that contracted from day 15 to 85 showed balanced CD4/CD8 phenotypes, whereas a second wave of clones that expanded from day 15 to 37 leaned towards CD4+. Contracting CD4+ clones appeared mostly in the CM and EM memory subsets, whereas CD8+ clones were enriched in EMRA. The detection of some responding clones in pre-infection memory suggests that pre-existing cross-reactive memory T cells joined the SARS-CoV-2 response.

Ficoll-Paque density gradient centrifugation was the method used to isolate PBMCs. Notes on this clonotype: There is no known antigen for this receptor. Base qualities are missing; no much larger clone stands one base away.

The CDR3 runs 15 residues from the cysteine to the phenylalanine. Only the CDR3 part of the read is kept: 45 bases, read in frame from the first base. V loses 1 base of germline sequence and J loses 2 bases, and the interval between the two ends is 12 bases. Based on the germline V gene, the CDR1 and CDR2 sequences are MGHRA and YSYEKL. Instrument used: Illumina NovaSeq 6000. TCRalpha and TCRbeta cDNA libraries were built by 5'RACE with constant-segment primers, adding sample barcodes and unique molecular identifiers. Trizol reagent was used to extract RNA from every sample. Amplification of the libraries took two PCR steps, and the second step added a second sample barcode plus Illumina TruSeq adapters. The libraries were sequenced on an Illumina NovaSeq using 2 x 150 bp paired-end reads. In the paper's pipeline: Demultiplexing of reads and collapsing into UMI-guided consensus sequences were performed with migec v1.2.7. With mixcr v2.1.11, UMI consensuses were aligned to TRA and TRB V and J templates and assembled into clonotypes. Expanded or contracted clonotypes were those called significant by both edgeR and NoisET, with noise models trained on biological replicates. For edgeR calls, a false discovery rate-adjusted p below 0.01 and a log2 fold-change threshold of 1 were applied. As an exploratory analysis of dynamics, max-normalized trajectories of the 1000 most abundant clonotypes were examined by PCA with hierarchical clustering. Separately sequenced CD4+ and CD8+ repertoires were used to assign a CD4 or CD8 phenotype to each responding clone. TCRdb cleaned the public reads at Q25 with fastp, built clones with MiXCR and kept in-frame beta chains. Each CDR3 protein gets just one entry, which takes the most common genes and DNA from the rows behind it. These V and J calls derive from TCRdb rather than the authors' analysis. Counted in this sample were just under 550,000 distinct CDR3 sequences; just over 20% of them appeared once. Approximately 12% of the sample lies in the top ten.

The rearranged chain carries TRBV4-1 and TRBJ2-7, with no confident D gene call. Sequencing was done on a sample of PBMCs or a T cell subset sorted from them (not recorded which). The sequence was collected from an adult woman who had mild COVID-19 (a few samples of this study predate the infection). The sample titles of this study are shuffled in the database, so cell type and time point are left out; the donor was told from shared clones. The base sequence is TGCGCCAGCAGCCAAGTTTATCCCGGCGCCTACGAGCAGTACTTC. This codes for CASSQVYPGAYEQYF.